These 18 T cell receptor beta chains came from one sample sequenced in a study of T cells in Graves' hyperthyroidism and ophthalmopathy. Amplified TCR beta CDR3 regions derived from RNA transcripts. The HTBI primer set served for first-round RT-PCR of the TCR CDR3. One entry per CDR3 protein, called by TCRdb with MiXCR from the multiplex PCR reads. The table lists 250,000 to 350,000 distinct CDR3 sequences, approximately 17% of them singletons. The source material was blood. These receptors all stem from a woman in her sixties or seventies with Graves' ophthalmopathy.

This clonotype was recorded many times. This chain connects TRBV13 to TRBJ1-5; tentative D call: TRBD1 (6 bases). Trimming removed 5 bases at V and 6 bases at J, with 8 bases between. This CDR3 spans 12 amino acids. Germline V gene lookup returns CDR1 PRHDT and CDR2 FYEKMQ (reference sequence). The CDR3 here is CASSRRGQPQHF. As DNA, the CDR3 is TGTGCCAGCAGCCGCAGGGGTCAGCCCCAGCATTTT.

This clonotype was observed many times. V is TRBV18 and J is TRBJ1-3, with D perhaps matching TRBD1 (5 bases). V was pared by 3 bases and J by 3 bases, with 9 bases between. Germline CDR1 reads KGHSH; CDR2 reads LQKENI. This CDR3 spans 14 amino acids. CDR3 region: CASSPQGDGNTIYF. The CDR3 region has the DNA TGTGCCAGCTCACCTCAGGGCGATGGAAACACCATATATTTT.

This clonotype was counted many times. This chain uses TRBV18 with TRBJ1-1; TRBD1 matches at 11 bases. Trimming cost V 5 bases and J 3 bases; bases outside gene matches: 8. The CDR3 sequence is 16 residues long. Germline-derived CDR1 and CDR2 are KGHSH and LQKENI. The CDR3 bases are TGTGCCAGCTCAAGGACAGGGGGCTACGTGGACACTGAAGCTTTCTTT. Its protein product is CASSRTGGYVDTEAFF.

This clonotype was seen a few times. The genes are TRBV7-6 and TRBJ2-1; maybe TRBD2 (6 bases). With 1 base removed from V and 8 bases from J, the gap between germline ends came to 33 bases. The CDR3 sequence is 21 residues long. Germline CDR1 is SGHVS and CDR2 is FNYEAQ. This CDR3 reads CASSLVPLTQADLGRRDEQFF. The CDR3 region has the DNA TGTGCCAGCAGCTTAGTTCCCCTAACCCAAGCAGACCTCGGGCGGAGGGATGAGCAGTTCTTC.

This clonotype was counted at least ten times. The chain combines TRBV4-3 with TRBJ1-5; D gene unclear. Trimming cost V 1 base and J 4 bases, with 5 bases left between them. This CDR3 region has 13 residues. CDR1 and CDR2 (germline): LGHNA, YSLEER. In DNA, the CDR3 is TGCGCCAGCAGCCAAGGTTTTAATCAGCCCCAGCATTTT. This encodes CASSQGFNQPQHF.

This clonotype turned up a few times. The chain recombines TRBV19 with TRBJ1-4; D uncertain. Germline V gene lookup returns CDR1 LNHDA and CDR2 SQIVND (reference sequence). Between the trimmed V and J ends, which lost 3 bases and 8 bases, there was a span of 19 bases. This CDR3 spans 16 amino acids. The CDR3: CASSIPLLSAGEKLFF. The CDR3 nucleotides are TGTGCCAGTAGTATCCCTCTCCTTTCTGCGGGCGAAAAACTGTTTTTT.

This clonotype was picked up many times. The chain joins TRBV5-1 to TRBJ2-5, with 7 nucleotides matching TRBD2. Per germline, CDR1 SGHRS and CDR2 YFSETQ. The CDR3 contains 14 residues. The V gene end was trimmed by 1 base and the J gene end by 3 bases; junction bases not matched to a gene: 3. The CDR3 protein is CASSLMGGEETQYF. The CDR3 DNA reads as TGCGCCAGCAGCTTGATGGGGGGGGAAGAGACCCAGTACTTC.

The chain has TRBV7-6 and TRBJ1-4; D remains ambiguous. The V end lost 2 bases, the J end lost 0 bases, and 13 bases lay between the germline ends. Germline V gives CDR1 SGHVS, CDR2 FNYEAQ. The CDR3 extends over 17 amino acids. This chain's CDR3 is CASSLTLGHATNEKLFF. The CDR3 DNA is TGTGCCAGCAGCTTAACTCTTGGGCATGCAACTAATGAAAAACTGTTTTTT.

Regarding this clonotype: This may arise from a read error, as a much more abundant clone is one base away. DNA of the CDR3: TGTGCCAGCAGTTTAAGCAGGGAGGGGTCCACTGAAGCTTTCTTT. It codes for CASSLSREGSTEAFF. The V and J genes are TRBV27 and TRBJ1-1; D possibly corresponds to TRBD1 (5 bases). The V end was cut by 2 bases, the J end by 4 bases, with 14 bases between. Germline CDR1 MNHEY, CDR2 SMNVEV (reference sequence). The CDR3 runs 15 residues.

This clonotype was seen at least ten times. V and J are TRBV18 and TRBJ1-2; possibly TRBD1 for D (5 bases). The CDR3 spans 12 residues. Germline loops: CDR1 KGHSH, CDR2 LQKENI. Deletions cut 3 bases from V and 4 bases from J, with 6 bases between. DNA for the CDR3: TGTGCCAGCTCACCGGACATCTATGGCTACACCTTC. Its protein is CASSPDIYGYTF. The variable domain in full, with the rest retrieved from reference TRBV18 and TRBJ1-2, is NAGVMQNPRHLVRRRGQEARLRCSPMKGHSHVYWYRQLPEEGLKFMVYLQKENIIDESGMPKERFSAEFPKEGPSILRIQQVVRGDSAAYFCASSPDIYGYTFGSGTRLTVV.

This clonotype was seen at least ten times. The V call is TRBV5-1, the J call TRBJ2-7; D gene ambiguous. CDR1 is SGHRS, CDR2 YFSETQ, per germline. The CDR3 loop spans 15 amino acids. V lost 2 bases, J lost 0 bases, and 12 bases lay in between. The CDR3 DNA reads as TGCGCCAGCAGCTTCTCAGTGAAGAGCTCCTACGAGCAGTACTTC. Encoded protein: CASSFSVKSSYEQYF.

This clonotype was detected many times. The CDR3 region has the DNA TGTGCCAGCACCCCGGGAGGAGGGGTAGGCTACGAGCAGTACTTC. Translation: CASTPGGGVGYEQYF. V is TRBV28 and J is TRBJ2-7; 7 bases agree with TRBD2. The CDR3 spans 15 residues. V lost 7 bases, J lost 3 bases, and 12 bases stayed unmatched. Germline CDR1 MDHEN, CDR2 SYDVKM. Using reference TRBV28 and TRBJ2-7 for the parts outside the CDR3, the full variable domain is DVKVTQSSRYLVKRTGEKVFLECVQDMDHENMFWYRQDPGLGLRLIYFSYDVKMKEKGDIPEGYSVSREKKERFSLILESASTNQTSMYLCASTPGGGVGYEQYFGPGTRLTVT.

This clonotype was seen more than once but under ten times. V is TRBV7-8 and J is TRBJ2-5; the D gene is possibly TRBD1 (5 bases). V dropped 6 bases and J dropped 1 base, with 9 bases sitting between them. Germline V gene sequence: CDR1 SGHVS, CDR2 FQNEAQ. The CDR3 contains 13 residues. The CDR3 coding sequence is TGTGCCAGCAGAGCACAGGCCCAAGAGACCCAGTACTTC. The encoded protein is CASRAQAQETQYF.

In its sample, this clonotype was seen many times. J is TRBJ1-2 and V is TRBV18, with 8 bases that match TRBD1. Germline loops: CDR1 KGHSH, CDR2 LQKENI. The ends lost 4 bases at V and 7 bases at J; junction bases unmatched: 11. The CDR3 totals 15 residues. The CDR3 DNA sequence: TGTGCCAGCTCACTTACCAGACAGGGGAAGACTGGCTACACCTTC. It codes for CASSLTRQGKTGYTF.

This clonotype was observed once. The chain recombines TRBV19 with TRBJ1-5, with 7 nucleotides matching TRBD1. V dropped 4 bases and J dropped 6; count of bases not matched to a gene: 3. CDR1 and CDR2 from the germline V gene are LNHDA and SQIVND (reference sequence). CDR3 length equals 13 residues. CDR3 protein: CASSKGAGQPQHF. The CDR3 coding sequence is TGTGCCAGTAGTAAGGGGGCCGGTCAGCCCCAGCATTTT.

This clonotype has just a few counts. The chain recombines TRBV5-1 with TRBJ1-3; 9 bases are shared with TRBD1. The V and J ends lost 4 bases and 8 bases, in that order; junction bases with no gene match: 4. From germline, CDR1 is SGHRS and CDR2 YFSETQ. The CDR3 runs 13 residues. CDR3 sequence: CASSTRTGDTIYF. CDR3 sequence (DNA): TGCGCCAGCAGCACCCGGACAGGGGACACCATATATTTT.

This clonotype showed up many times. This chain connects TRBV6-2 or TRBV6-3 to TRBJ2-7; D is uncertain. The CDR3 has 17 residues. The V end was cut by 3 bases, the J end by 5 bases, with 23 bases between. Germline lookup yields CDR1 MNHEY and CDR2 SVGEGT. As DNA, the CDR3 is TGTGCCAGCAGTTATCCCCCTAGTCGCCGGGTACGGGACGAGCAGTACTTC. Translation: CASSYPPSRRVRDEQYF.

This clonotype was observed many times. The chain combines TRBV24-1 with TRBJ2-3; 10 nucleotides agree with TRBD1. Losses at the gene ends were 4 bases for V and 2 bases for J; bases not matched to a gene: 5. Germline assignment: CDR1 KGHDR and CDR2 SFDVKD. There are 16 residues in the CDR3. The CDR3 DNA is TGTGCCACCAGTGACCCCGGGACAGGGGCCACAGATACGCAGTATTTT. It yields the protein CATSDPGTGATDTQYF.